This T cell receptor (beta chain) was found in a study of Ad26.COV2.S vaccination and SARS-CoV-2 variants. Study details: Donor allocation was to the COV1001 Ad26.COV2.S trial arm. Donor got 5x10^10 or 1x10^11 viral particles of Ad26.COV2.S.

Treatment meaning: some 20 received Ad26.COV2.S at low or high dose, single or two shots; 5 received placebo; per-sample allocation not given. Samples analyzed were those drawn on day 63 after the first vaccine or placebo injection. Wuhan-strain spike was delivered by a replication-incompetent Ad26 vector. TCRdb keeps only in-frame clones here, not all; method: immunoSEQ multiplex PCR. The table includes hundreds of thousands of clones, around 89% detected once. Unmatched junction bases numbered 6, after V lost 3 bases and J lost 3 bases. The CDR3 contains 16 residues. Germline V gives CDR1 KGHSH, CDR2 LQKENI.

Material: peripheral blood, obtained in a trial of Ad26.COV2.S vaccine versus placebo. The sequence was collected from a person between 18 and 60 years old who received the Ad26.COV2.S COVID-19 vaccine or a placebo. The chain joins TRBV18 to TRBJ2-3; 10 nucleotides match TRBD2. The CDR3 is CASSPSSGRKTDTQYF. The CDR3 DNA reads TGTGCCAGCTCACCGTCTAGCGGGAGAAAAACAGATACGCAGTATTTT.